A single sample gave rise to the 11 T cell receptor beta chains below, sequenced in a study of cytomegalovirus exposure and HLA in healthy donors (dated by TCRdb to the late 2010s). Libraries came from the immunoSEQ multiplex PCR assay. For the multiplex PCR, a mixture combining 60 forward primers for TCR Vbeta segments and 13 reverse primers for TCR Jbeta segments was used. TCRdb holds this immuneACCESS table with in-frame rearrangements only. Some clones are missing; in checked studies, unresolved V genes explain under half, and the rest has no known cause. This sample lists roughly 76,000 clones; 75% to 90% were detected once. The top ten hold 2% of the sample. The sample was PBMCs. The receptor source for this set is a woman aged 30 to 39 in good health and CMV-seronegative.

The chain carries TRBV4-1 and TRBJ2-5; 10 nucleotides match TRBD2. V shed 2 bases and J 2 bases; nucleotides not matched to a gene: 8. CDR3 size: 17 residues. The germline V gene has CDR1 MGHRA and CDR2 YSYEKL. This CDR3 reads CASSQSRMTSGQETQYF. The CDR3, as DNA: TGCGCCAGCAGCCAATCCCGGATGACTAGCGGGCAAGAGACCCAGTACTTC.

The chain employs TRBV6-4 and TRBJ2-7, with 8 nucleotides matching TRBD2. The J segment lost 0 bases and the V segment lost 3 bases, leaving 4 bases of the junction unmatched. This CDR3 has 15 residues. CDR1 and CDR2 (germline): MRHNA, SNTAGT. CDR3 amino acids: CASSESSGSSYEQYF. The DNA for the CDR3 is TGTGCCAGCAGTGAGTCGAGCGGGAGCTCCTACGAGCAGTACTTC.

This clone was picked up one time. This chain links TRBV5-1 with TRBJ1-2; 7 bases match TRBD1. Losses at the gene ends were 0 bases for V and 0 bases for J; bases not matched to a gene: 5. In germline, CDR1 is SGHRS, CDR2 YFSETQ. This CDR3 region has 16 residues. CDR3 protein: CASSLERGPSNYGYTF. The CDR3 nucleotides are TGCGCCAGCAGCTTGGAAAGGGGGCCCTCTAACTATGGCTACACCTTC.

The chain combines TRBV7-6 with TRBJ2-3, with 7 bases that match TRBD1. This CDR3 comprises 16 residues. CDR1 SGHVS and CDR2 FNYEAQ come from the germline V gene. The trim removed 2 bases at V and 2 bases at J, leaving 7 bases unmatched. The chain's CDR3 is CASSLNTGAPTDTQYF. In nucleotides, the CDR3 is TGTGCCAGCAGCTTAAATACAGGGGCACCCACAGATACGCAGTATTTT.

In DNA, the CDR3 is TGTGCCAGTAGTATAGGGCCCACCTACGAGCAGTACTTC. Its protein is CASSIGPTYEQYF. The rearrangement joins TRBV19 to TRBJ2-7, with unresolved D. Deletions cut 1 base from V and 2 bases from J, with 6 bases between. This CDR3 has 13 amino acids. Germline CDR1 and CDR2: LNHDA and SQIVND (reference sequence).

This clone came up a few times. The chain links TRBV6-5 to TRBJ1-1; D unresolved. Trimming took off 2 bases at V and 5 bases at J, with 9 bases between the two ends. CDR1 and CDR2 from the germline V gene are MNHEY and SVGAGI. The CDR3 is made up of 13 amino acids. CDR3 region: CASSYVGRTEAFF. CDR3 DNA sequence: TGTGCCAGCAGTTACGTGGGGAGGACTGAAGCTTTCTTT.

This clone was recorded once. The gene calls are TRBV7-6 and TRBJ2-3; D ambiguous. The germline V and J ends were trimmed by 4 bases and 2 bases, with 13 bases remaining between them. Looked up from germline, CDR1 is SGHVS and CDR2 is FNYEAQ. The CDR3 is 15 amino acids. The CDR3 loop reads CASSSLLGDTDTQYF. The CDR3 DNA reads as TGTGCCAGCAGCTCCCTCCTAGGTGACACAGATACGCAGTATTTT.

The chain carries TRBV28 and TRBJ1-1; D is unclear. Germline CDR1 reads MDHEN; CDR2 reads SYDVKM. The germline V and J ends were trimmed by 3 bases and 3 bases, with 11 bases remaining between them. This CDR3 spans 14 amino acids. The chain's CDR3 is CASSFWVRDTEAFF. Here the CDR3 DNA reads TGTGCCAGCAGTTTTTGGGTACGGGACACTGAAGCTTTCTTT.

The V and J genes are TRBV11-2 and TRBJ2-1, with a possible D match to TRBD2 (6 bases). V was trimmed by 4 bases and J by 10 bases, leaving 8 bases between them. Germline V lookup: CDR1 SGHAT, CDR2 FQNNGV. The CDR3 is 11 residues long. CDR3 nucleotide sequence: TGTGCCAGCAGCTGGGGGGAGGAGCAGTTCTTC. This encodes CASSWGEEQFF. Supplemented by reference TRBV11-2 and TRBJ2-1, the full variable domain reads EAGVAQSPRYKIIEKRQSVAFWCNPISGHATLYWYQQILGQGPKLLIQFQNNGVVDDSQLPKDRFSAERLKGVDSTLKIQPAKLEDSAVYLCASSWGEEQFFGPGTRLTVL.

The chain combines TRBV18 with TRBJ1-4, with TRBD1 identical over 9 bases. The V gene's germline CDR1 is KGHSH and CDR2 LQKENI. The J segment lost 1 base and the V segment lost 6 bases, leaving 3 bases of the junction unmatched. CDR3 length: 15 amino acids. CDR3 in DNA: TGTGCCAGCTCGTTGACAGGGGGAACTAATGAAAAACTGTTTTTT. Its protein product is CASSLTGGTNEKLFF.

The V and J genes are TRBV7-2 and TRBJ2-1; 7 positions agree with TRBD2. V lost 5 bases, J lost 2 bases, and 9 bases stayed unmatched. The germline V gene encodes CDR1 SGHTA and CDR2 FQGNSA. This CDR3 spans 16 amino acids. The CDR3 here is CASSKQSGITYNEQFF. The CDR3 DNA reads as TGTGCCAGCAGCAAGCAAAGCGGGATTACCTACAATGAGCAGTTCTTC.